This T cell receptor beta chain was sequenced during a study of CD8 T cells in Susac syndrome. Study summary: Among the Susac syndrome patients who underwent sequencing, about 6 had clinically active disease, while eight of them were in remission. When blood was collected, patients with Susac syndrome were therapy-naive, were taking corticosteroids, or were receiving intravenous immunoglobulin alone.

Random hexamers were used to reverse transcribe the RNA input (roughly 0.5 to 1 ug). An immunoSEQ multiplex PCR generated amplified TCR beta CDR3 products spanning 54 Vbeta and 13 Jbeta. A single record per CDR3 protein comes from TCRdb applying MiXCR to the immunoSEQ multiplex PCR reads. The sample includes over 150,000 distinct CDR3 sequences, approximately 95% of them seen just once. The CDR3 is made up of 14 amino acids. Germline assignment: CDR1 SNHLY and CDR2 FYNNEI. The ends lost 5 bases at V and 7 bases at J; junction bases unmatched: 8. The receptor was derived from a human donor with Susac syndrome. Source material: CD4+ T cells from PBMCs. The chain carries TRBV2 and TRBJ1-5, with 7 bases that match TRBD1. The CDR3 region is CASSQDQGGQPQHF. As DNA, the CDR3 is TGTGCCAGCAGTCAGGACCAGGGGGGACAGCCCCAGCATTTT.